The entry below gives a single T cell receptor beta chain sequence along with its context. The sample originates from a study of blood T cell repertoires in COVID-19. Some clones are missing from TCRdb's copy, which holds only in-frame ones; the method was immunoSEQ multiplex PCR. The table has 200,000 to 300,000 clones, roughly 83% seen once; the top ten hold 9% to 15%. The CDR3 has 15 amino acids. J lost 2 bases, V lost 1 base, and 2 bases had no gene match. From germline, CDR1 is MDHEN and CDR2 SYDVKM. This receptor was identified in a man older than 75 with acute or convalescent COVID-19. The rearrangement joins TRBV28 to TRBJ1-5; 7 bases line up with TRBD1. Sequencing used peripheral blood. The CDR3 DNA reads TGTGCCAGCAGTTTATCAGGGGGAGGCAATCAGCCCCAGCATTTT. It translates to CASSLSGGGNQPQHF.